Following are 7 T cell receptor beta chains from one sample sequenced in a study of shared clonotypes between healthy human individuals. Terminally differentiated effector memory CD45RA+ cells were left out of the naive CD8 fraction, which was CD45RO-negative and positively selected for CCR7. Assay: immunoSEQ multiplex PCR; the TCRdb copy retains only in-frame clones and omits some. Of roughly 2,000,000 clones listed, roughly 93% are singletons. Sequencing was done on a sample of naive CD8+ T cells from PBMCs. These receptors were obtained from a man aged 18-30 years in good health. Some clones in this sample may be carry-over from other donors' samples.

The rearrangement uses TRBV5-1 and TRBJ1-1; 10 bases are shared with TRBD1. V shed 4 bases and J 4 bases; nucleotides not matched to a gene: 4. Per the germline V gene, CDR1 is SGHRS and CDR2 is YFSETQ. This CDR3 contains 14 residues. CDR3 nucleotides: TGCGCCAGCAGCATAGACAGGGGGCTCACTGAAGCTTTCTTT. Translation gives CASSIDRGLTEAFF.

The V call is TRBV7-8, the J call TRBJ1-3, with D perhaps TRBD1 (6 bases). V shed 5 bases and J shed 0 bases, with 11 bases lying between them. The CDR3 loop spans 15 amino acids. Germline V gene lookup returns CDR1 SGHVS and CDR2 FQNEAQ. CDR3 residues: CASSTDRTSGNTIYF. DNA of the CDR3: TGTGCCAGCAGCACCGACAGGACCTCTGGAAACACCATATATTTT.

The chain couples TRBV7-9 to TRBJ2-7, with 7 bases identical to TRBD1. Germline values: CDR1 SEHNR, CDR2 FQNEAQ (reference sequence). Trimming cost V 6 bases and J 0 bases; bases outside gene matches: 8. The CDR3 loop spans 15 amino acids. CDR3 sequence (DNA): TGTGCCAGCAGGGGAATCCGGGACAGCTCCTACGAGCAGTACTTC. Its protein is CASRGIRDSSYEQYF.

J is TRBJ2-3 and V is TRBV7-9; 7 bases agree with TRBD2. The junction had 10 bases not matched to a gene; V was cut back by 6 bases and J by 4 bases. The CDR3 totals 15 residues. CDR1 and CDR2 (germline): SEHNR, FQNEAQ (reference sequence). CDR3 nucleotide sequence: TGTGCCAGCAGTTATGTGGCGGGAGTAGCAGATACGCAGTATTTT. The encoded protein is CASSYVAGVADTQYF.

This clone was detected only a few times. The chain recombines TRBV7-2 with TRBJ1-1; possibly TRBD1 for D (6 bases). V lost 5 bases and J 0 bases, leaving 16 bases between the germline ends. The CDR3 runs to 16 residues. Germline V gene sequence: CDR1 SGHTA, CDR2 FQGNSA. The CDR3 DNA is TGTGCCAGCAGCCTCACCTCCAGGGGCTTGAACACTGAAGCTTTCTTT. Its translation: CASSLTSRGLNTEAFF.

This chain connects TRBV18 to TRBJ2-7; no clear D. The CDR3 is 15 amino acids. Germline CDR1 KGHSH, CDR2 LQKENI. V was shortened by 1 base and J by 0 bases, with 10 bases between the two germline ends. The CDR3 DNA is TGTGCCAGCTCACCACTCCCGGACGACTCCTACGAGCAGTACTTC. Translated: CASSPLPDDSYEQYF.

The V gene is TRBV14, the J gene TRBJ2-7; 7 bases map to TRBD1. J was trimmed by 3 bases and V by 4 bases; bases with no gene match: 12. The CDR3 runs 16 residues. Germline CDR1 SGHDN, CDR2 FVKESK. The CDR3 DNA is TGTGCCAGCAGCCCCCTTGGGGGCAGGGGGTTCTACGAGCAGTACTTC. It encodes CASSPLGGRGFYEQYF. Together with reference TRBV14 and TRBJ2-7, the CDR3 gives the full variable domain: EAGVTQFPSHSVIEKGQTVTLRCDPISGHDNLYWYRRVMGKEIKFLLHFVKESKQDESGMPNNRFLAERTGGTYSTLKVQPAELEDSGVYFCASSPLGGRGFYEQYFGPGTRLTVT.